This entry concerns a single T cell receptor (beta chain). The antigen is not known. These data come from a study of regulatory T cells in long-lasting Graves disease. Overall study results and limits: Favored gene segments in persistent disease were TRBV28, TRBJ1-2 and TRBJ2-5.

The time point is: newly diagnosed GD, antithyroid drugs for less than 3 months. The authors made the TCR library using RNA they extracted from PBMCs. The CDR3 spans 13 residues. Germline V lookup: CDR1 MNHEY, CDR2 SVGAGI. V dropped 4 bases and J dropped 1 base, with 5 bases sitting between them. Assembly of TCR beta libraries relied on iRepertoire HTBI primers together with Arm-PCR of CDR3 regions. Via MiXCR, TCRdb re-called the multiplex PCR reads, giving one row per CDR3 protein. Here the sample spans some 350,000 distinct CDR3 sequences, around 15% being singletons. These data also formed part of another study, on T cells in Graves' hyperthyroidism and ophthalmopathy.

Sample: peripheral blood mononuclear cells (PBMCs), taken at new diagnosis, from a patient treated with antithyroid drugs. This rearrangement joins TRBV6-5 to TRBJ1-5; D gene ambiguous. The sequence came from a woman between 18 and 29 years old with Graves disease. This chain's CDR3 is CASSFTSNQPQHF. As DNA, the CDR3 is TGTGCCAGCAGTTTCACAAGCAATCAGCCCCAGCATTTT.